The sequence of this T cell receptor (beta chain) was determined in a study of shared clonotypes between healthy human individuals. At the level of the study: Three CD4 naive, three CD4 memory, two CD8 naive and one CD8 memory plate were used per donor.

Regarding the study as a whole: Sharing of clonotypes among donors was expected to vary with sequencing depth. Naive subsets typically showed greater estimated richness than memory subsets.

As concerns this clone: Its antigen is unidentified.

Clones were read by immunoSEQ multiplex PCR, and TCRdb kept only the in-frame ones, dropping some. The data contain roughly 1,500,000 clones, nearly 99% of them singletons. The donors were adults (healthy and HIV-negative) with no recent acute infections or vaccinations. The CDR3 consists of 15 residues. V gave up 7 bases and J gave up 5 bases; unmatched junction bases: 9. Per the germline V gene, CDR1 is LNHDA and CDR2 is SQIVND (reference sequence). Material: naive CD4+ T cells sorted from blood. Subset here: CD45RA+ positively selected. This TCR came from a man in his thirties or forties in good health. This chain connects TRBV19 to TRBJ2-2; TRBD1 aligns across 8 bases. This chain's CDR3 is CASTPTGVLTGELFF. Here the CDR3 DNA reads TGTGCCAGTACCCCGACAGGGGTGTTAACCGGGGAGCTGTTTTTT.